The rows below give T cell receptor beta chains drawn from one sample of a study of T cell responses to AZD1222 COVID-19 vaccine. Sequencing was performed with immunoSEQ multiplex PCR; in TCRdb, only in-frame clones are kept and a portion is missing. The table lists tens of thousands of clones, 88% of them singletons. The sequenced sample was peripheral blood, obtained on day 0 of MenACWY control vaccination. The receptor set was obtained from an adult in good health. Each CDR3 is given with its conserved first and last residue. D genes are given only for firm matches. Expanded clones are given a class, and other clones once, few, many or no size at all.

j_call clone_size cdr3_length v_call d_call cdr3_nt cdr3_aa
TRBJ2-3 . 14 TRBV7-2 . TGTGCCAGCAGGAGAAATTCGCGGGCAGATACGCAGTATTTT CASRRNSRADTQYF
TRBJ1-2 . 14 TRBV3-1/TRBV3-2 . TGTGCCAGCAGCCTTGGGACTTTGGGGTATGGCTACACCTTC CASSLGTLGYGYTF
TRBJ2-5 . 13 TRBV7-2 . TGTGCCAGCACCCTCAGCCCCCAAGAGACCCAGTACTTC CASTLSPQETQYF
TRBJ1-6 . 14 TRBV27 TRBD1 TGTGCCAGCAGTTCAACAGGGGTAAACTCACCCCTCCACTTT CASSSTGVNSPLHF
TRBJ2-7 . 15 TRBV7-2 TRBD1 TGTGCCAGCAGCGGAGGACAGGGGAGGTCCTACGAGCAGTACTTC CASSGGQGRSYEQYF
TRBJ1-5 . 14 TRBV15 . TGTGCCACCAGCAGAGTCCGGGATCATCAGCCCCAGCATTTT CATSRVRDHQPQHF
TRBJ2-1 . 18 TRBV7-2 TRBD2 TGTGCCAGCAGCTTTAGCTGGGGACTAGCGGGGGGGTTAAATGAGCAGTTCTTC CASSFSWGLAGGLNEQFF
TRBJ2-1 . 15 TRBV9 . TGTGCCAGCAGCACCTACAGAGCTTCCTACAATGAGCAGTTCTTC CASSTYRASYNEQFF
TRBJ1-6 . 19 TRBV28 . TGTGCCAGCAGTCCCCCCGGGGCAGGGGCCAGCTCCTATAATTCACCCCTCCACTTT CASSPPGAGASSYNSPLHF
TRBJ1-3 . 14 TRBV5-1 TRBD1 TGCGCCAGCAGTCTGGACAGGGGTGGAAACACCATATATTTT CASSLDRGGNTIYF
TRBJ1-2 . 13 TRBV14 . TGTGCCAGCAGCCAAGGATATGGCGGGGCCTACACCTTC CASSQGYGGAYTF
TRBJ2-1 few 14 TRBV5-1 TRBD2 TGCGCCAGCAGCTTAGCGGGGGGGCCCTATGAGCAGTTCTTC CASSLAGGPYEQFF